The 27 T cell receptor beta chains presented below share a single source sample, sequenced in a study of blood T cell repertoires in COVID-19. TCRdb's copy holds only in-frame clones and misses some; the assay was immunoSEQ multiplex PCR. This table has 97,000 or so clones, 90% appearing once. The sequenced sample consisted of peripheral blood. These receptors originate from a man between 45 and 60 years old with acute or convalescent COVID-19.

The rearrangement links TRBV25-1 to TRBJ2-5, with D tentatively TRBD2 (7 bases). V lost 6 bases and J 1 base, leaving 21 bases between the germline ends. The CDR3 totals 17 residues. Germline V gene lookup returns CDR1 MGHDK and CDR2 SYGVNS. CDR3 coding DNA: TGTGCCAGCAGCGACTTAAATGGGGGGGCTCTCCAAGAGACCCAGTACTTC. This gives the protein CASSDLNGGALQETQYF.

This chain links TRBV11-2 with TRBJ2-5; the match to TRBD2 covers 12 bases. This CDR3 has 16 amino acids. The V gene end was trimmed by 3 bases and the J gene end by 0 bases; junction bases not matched to a gene: 2. Germline lookup yields CDR1 SGHAT and CDR2 FQNNGV. This chain's CDR3 is CASSLTSGRYQETQYF. CDR3 sequence (DNA): TGTGCCAGCAGCTTGACTAGCGGGAGATACCAAGAGACCCAGTACTTC.

The rearrangement links TRBV19 to TRBJ1-2, with 7 positions matching TRBD1. This CDR3 region has 16 residues. V gave up 0 bases and J gave up 3 bases; unmatched junction bases: 7. Germline-derived CDR1 and CDR2 are LNHDA and SQIVND (reference sequence). CDR3 coding DNA: TGTGCCAGTAGTATAGATCCGGGACAGAGTTACTATGGCTACACCTTC. Translated, it gives CASSIDPGQSYYGYTF.

The chain carries TRBV27 and TRBJ2-1; 8 nucleotides line up with TRBD1. Losses at the gene ends were 8 bases for V and 3 bases for J; bases not matched to a gene: 9. Germline assignment: CDR1 MNHEY and CDR2 SMNVEV (reference sequence). This CDR3 region has 15 residues. Here the CDR3 reads CASSFDRGLYNEQFF. The CDR3 DNA sequence: TGTGCCAGCTCCTTCGACAGGGGCCTCTACAATGAGCAGTTCTTC.

This clone was recorded once. The chain has TRBV9 and TRBJ2-3; possibly TRBD1 for D (6 bases). The CDR3 loop spans 15 amino acids. V was clipped by 4 bases and J by 1 base, with 13 bases between them. The germline CDR1 and CDR2 sequences are SGDLS and YYNGEE. DNA for the CDR3: TGTGCCAGCAGCTTCCCGACAGGTGGCACAGATACGCAGTATTTT. This encodes CASSFPTGGTDTQYF.

The genes are TRBV30 and TRBJ1-5, with 9 bases identical to TRBD1. Germline CDR1 reads GTSNPN; CDR2 reads SVGIG (reference sequence). The V segment lost 0 bases and the J segment 7 bases; nucleotides outside the gene matches: 13. The CDR3 is 17 residues long. DNA for the CDR3: TGTGCCTGGAGTGTACCGAATCGGGACAGGGCTGGACAGCCCCAGCATTTT. Its translation: CAWSVPNRDRAGQPQHF. Together with reference TRBV30 and TRBJ1-5, the CDR3 gives the full variable domain: SQTIHQWPATLVQPVGSPLSLECTVEGTSNPNLYWYRQAAGRGLQLLFYSVGIGQISSEVPQNLSASRPQDRQFILSSKKLLLSDSGFYLCAWSVPNRDRAGQPQHFGDGTRLSIL.

J is TRBJ2-6 and V is TRBV4-1; 12 positions match TRBD1. The CDR3 sequence is 18 residues long. The germline gives CDR1 MGHRA, CDR2 YSYEKL. With V trimmed by 3 bases and J by 2 bases, 5 bases remained unmatched. CDR3 DNA: TGCGCCAGCAGCCATTTGGGACAGGGGGCGCCTGGGGCCAACGTCCTGACTTTC. Translated, it gives CASSHLGQGAPGANVLTF.

This chain joins TRBV11-2 and TRBJ2-5; D is unresolved. V gave up 1 base and J gave up 0 bases, with 9 bases separating them. The germline gives CDR1 SGHAT, CDR2 FQNNGV. The CDR3 covers 15 residues. CDR3 sequence reads: CASSLVALHQETQYF. CDR3 nucleotides: TGTGCCAGCAGCTTAGTAGCCTTACACCAAGAGACCCAGTACTTC.

V gene TRBV6-4 combines with J gene TRBJ2-2, with 10 bases that match TRBD2. The CDR3 runs to 17 residues. V trimming: 0 bases; J trimming: 0 bases; junction bases outside the gene matches: 1. From germline, CDR1 is MRHNA and CDR2 SNTAGT. The CDR3, as DNA: TGTGCCAGCAGTGACTCGGGGACTAGCGCGAACACCGGGGAGCTGTTTTTT. This encodes CASSDSGTSANTGELFF.

On this clone: At one of its ends the junction is not consistent with the germline gene, which may arise from a read error. CDR3 DNA: TGCAGCGTTGTTGAAGGCAGGGGAATAAATCGGCCCCAGCATTTT. Protein: CSVVEGRGINRPQHF. V usage is TRBV29-1 and J usage is TRBJ1-5, with TRBD1 as a possible D gene (6 bases). The CDR3 runs 15 residues. Per the germline V gene, CDR1 is SQVTM and CDR2 is ANQGSEA.

This chain uses TRBV4-1 with TRBJ2-7; 11 nucleotides line up with TRBD2. The V gene end was trimmed by 1 base and the J gene end by 2 bases; junction bases not matched to a gene: 4. CDR3 size: 16 residues. Germline CDR1 is MGHRA and CDR2 is YSYEKL. The CDR3 DNA is TGCGCCAGCAGCCAAGTACTACTAGCGGGGGCCTACGAGCAGTACTTC. This gives the protein CASSQVLLAGAYEQYF.

The chain links TRBV19 to TRBJ1-6; D is unclear. The CDR3 runs to 18 residues. Trimming stripped 3 bases from V and 0 bases from J, with 15 bases between. CDR1 LNHDA and CDR2 SQIVND come from the germline V gene (reference sequence). The CDR3 region has the DNA TGTGCCAGTAGTATGGTGGGCCCCGGCAGCTCCTATAATTCACCCCTCCACTTT. Translation: CASSMVGPGSSYNSPLHF.

The chain uses TRBV2 and TRBJ2-1; TRBD1 is a possible D gene (5 bases). The ends were cut back, 7 bases at V and 4 bases at J, with 17 bases in the middle. This CDR3 has 15 amino acids. Germline CDR1 SNHLY, CDR2 FYNNEI. The CDR3 region is CASTKGVPLYNEQFF. The CDR3 DNA reads TGTGCCAGCACCAAAGGGGTACCACTGTACAATGAGCAGTTCTTC.

V usage is TRBV18 and J usage is TRBJ1-1; possibly TRBD1 for D (6 bases). The germline V gene has CDR1 KGHSH and CDR2 LQKENI. The CDR3 covers 16 residues. Trimming shortened V by 3 bases and J by 0 bases, and 14 bases separated the two germline ends. The CDR3 sequence is CASSPGTGNMNTEAFF. In DNA form, the CDR3 reads TGTGCCAGCTCACCCGGAACAGGGAACATGAACACTGAAGCTTTCTTT.

The J gene is TRBJ2-5, the V gene TRBV5-4; TRBD2 agrees at 12 bases. The CDR3 contains 16 residues. Germline lookup yields CDR1 SGHNT and CDR2 YYREEE (reference sequence). The trim removed 4 bases at V and 2 bases at J, leaving 6 bases unmatched. The chain's CDR3 is CASSPGLAGTQETQYF. CDR3 sequence (DNA): TGTGCCAGCAGCCCCGGACTAGCGGGAACTCAAGAGACCCAGTACTTC.

J is TRBJ2-7 and V is TRBV6-1; 9 bases map to TRBD1. V dropped 2 bases and J dropped 3; count of bases not matched to a gene: 5. This CDR3 contains 15 residues. The germline V gene has CDR1 MNHNS and CDR2 SASEGT. The CDR3 region is CASSELGTGRYEQYF. As DNA, the CDR3 is TGTGCCAGCAGTGAACTAGGGACAGGGCGCTACGAGCAGTACTTC.

With respect to this clone: Being one base from a much bigger clone, this may be a read error. Other DNA sequences in this sample translate to the same CDR3. The gene calls are TRBV19 and TRBJ1-6; D not certain. Germline assignment: CDR1 LNHDA and CDR2 SQIVND (reference sequence). This CDR3 has 14 amino acids. For the CDR3, the DNA is TGTGCTTGCAAGTCGGGGATTCATAATTCACCCCTCCACTTT. It is translated as CACKSGIHNSPLHF.

V and J are TRBV6-1 and TRBJ1-1; the match to TRBD1 covers 8 bases. With 4 bases clipped from V and 0 bases from J, the junction kept 13 bases outside the gene matches. The germline gives CDR1 MNHNS, CDR2 SASEGT. This CDR3 has 18 amino acids. CDR3 nucleotides: TGTGCCAGCAGTGGAACACGGACAGGGATTCTCGTGAACACTGAAGCTTTCTTT. Translated, it gives CASSGTRTGILVNTEAFF.

The V call is TRBV5-1, the J call TRBJ1-1; 9 bases fit TRBD1. The CDR3 spans 15 residues. Per germline, CDR1 SGHRS and CDR2 YFSETQ. Germline trimming cut 3 bases from V and 3 bases from J; bases unmatched to any gene: 6. This CDR3 reads CASSWGTGRDTEAFF. The DNA for the CDR3 is TGCGCCAGCAGCTGGGGGACAGGGCGGGACACTGAAGCTTTCTTT.

The chain uses TRBV5-6 and TRBJ2-1; TRBD2 aligns across 10 bases. J was trimmed by 7 bases and V by 4 bases; bases with no gene match: 8. Germline V gene lookup returns CDR1 SGHDT and CDR2 YYEEEE. This CDR3 spans 15 amino acids. CDR3 DNA sequence: TGTGCCAGCAGCATTGGACTAGCGGCAGGTAATGAGCAGTTCTTC. This translates into CASSIGLAAGNEQFF.

The chain joins TRBV18 to TRBJ2-3, with 8 bases that match TRBD2. With 3 bases clipped from V and 6 bases from J, the junction kept 17 bases outside the gene matches. CDR3 size: 18 residues. Germline V CDR1 and CDR2: KGHSH, LQKENI. CDR3 nucleotide sequence: TGTGCCAGCTCACCTAGCGAGCGGGAGAGATACCCCCCTGATACGCAGTATTTT. Translation: CASSPSERERYPPDTQYF.

The chain employs TRBV7-9 and TRBJ2-1; D is possibly TRBD2 (5 bases). The CDR3 loop spans 14 amino acids. Germline values: CDR1 SEHNR, CDR2 FQNEAQ (reference sequence). V gave up 4 bases and J gave up 9 bases, with 16 bases separating them. The CDR3 protein is CASSSSAVESEQFF. DNA of the CDR3: TGTGCCAGCAGCTCCTCAGCGGTCGAAAGTGAGCAGTTCTTC.

The chain recombines TRBV6-2 or TRBV6-3 with TRBJ2-2; 13 bases fit TRBD2. Germline V gene data show CDR1 as MNHEY and CDR2 as SVGEGT. V shed 5 bases and J 6 bases; nucleotides not matched to a gene: 3. The CDR3 consists of 15 residues. The CDR3 nucleotides read TGTGCCAGCAGTCGGACTAGCGGGAGCTCCGGGGAGCTGTTTTTT. Its protein product is CASSRTSGSSGELFF.

The J gene is TRBJ1-2, the V gene TRBV5-1, with TRBD1 matching 7 bases. With 4 bases clipped from V and 3 bases from J, the junction kept 6 bases outside the gene matches. Germline CDR1 and CDR2: SGHRS and YFSETQ. This CDR3 comprises 14 residues. As DNA, the CDR3 is TGCGCCAGCAGCGCCGCGGGACAGTACTATGGCTACACCTTC. Translating it yields CASSAAGQYYGYTF.

The V and J genes are TRBV30 and TRBJ2-1; D may be TRBD2 (5 bases). The CDR3 runs 15 residues. V was clipped by 0 bases and J by 4 bases, with 13 bases between them. Per the germline V gene, CDR1 is GTSNPN and CDR2 is SVGIG (reference sequence). The CDR3 sequence: CAWSVTAGVYNEQFF. In nucleotides, the CDR3 is TGTGCCTGGAGTGTAACGGCGGGCGTATACAATGAGCAGTTCTTC.

The V gene is TRBV4-1, the J gene TRBJ1-1; 12 bases map to TRBD1. The J segment lost 0 bases and the V segment lost 2 bases, leaving 4 bases of the junction unmatched. This CDR3 has 17 amino acids. Looked up from germline, CDR1 is MGHRA and CDR2 is YSYEKL. The chain's CDR3 is CASSQRGTGGMNTEAFF. The DNA of the CDR3 is TGCGCCAGCAGCCAACGAGGGACAGGGGGCATGAACACTGAAGCTTTCTTT.

This rearrangement joins TRBV1 to TRBJ2-7; no check of the table's D call, TRBD2, against the DNA was made. TRBV1 is noted as a pseudogene. CDR3 length: 14 residues. The CDR3 nucleotides are TGCACCAGCAGCCAACTAGCGGCCCGAGGGGAGCAGTACTTC. Residues: CTSSQLAARGEQYF.